These 7 T cell receptor beta chains came from one sample sequenced in a study of beta chain features in type 1 diabetes. Study-wide results and limits: Moderate yet significant TCRB CDR3 shortening was seen in Type 1 diabetes patients in all four CD4+ subsets.

TCRB transcripts that were expressed got sequenced, as all of the isolated RNA had been reverse transcribed. Generated by immunoSEQ multiplex PCR, the TCRdb table keeps only in-frame clones and is missing some. The repertoire holds 600,000 or so clones, with 9.5% to 15% as singletons. What these receptors recognize is not known. Sequenced sample: naive CD4+ T cells from blood. The receptors here all came from a man under 40 with type 1 diabetes.

The chain recombines TRBV5-4 with TRBJ2-1; no definite D call. The CDR3 is made up of 15 amino acids. Trimming removed 3 bases from V and 0 bases from J, with 10 bases in between. Germline V gene data show CDR1 as SGHNT and CDR2 as YYREEE (reference sequence). CDR3 residues: CASSSTRSSYNEQFF. The CDR3 nucleotides read TGTGCCAGCAGCTCCACTCGTTCCTCCTACAATGAGCAGTTCTTC.

The CDR3 reads CASSEDPGGSGNTIYF. The DNA for the CDR3 is TGCGCCAGCAGCGAGGATCCAGGGGGCAGCGGAAACACCATATATTTT. This sequence joins TRBV5-1 and TRBJ1-3, with 8 bases aligning to TRBD1. The V and J ends lost 4 bases and 4 bases, in that order; junction bases with no gene match: 10. The CDR3 is made up of 16 amino acids. CDR1 is SGHRS, CDR2 YFSETQ, per germline.

The chain couples TRBV28 to TRBJ2-7, with TRBD1 as a possible D gene (6 bases). The germline V and J ends were trimmed by 11 bases and 9 bases, with 20 bases remaining between them. CDR3 size: 12 residues. CDR1 MDHEN and CDR2 SYDVKM come from the germline V gene. CDR3 region: CAAGDTQRGQYF. Written as DNA, the CDR3 is TGTGCCGCCGGGGACACTCAACGTGGGCAGTACTTC.

This chain links TRBV7-8 with TRBJ1-2, with D maybe TRBD1 (5 bases). The germline V and J ends were trimmed by 5 bases and 0 bases, with 13 bases remaining between them. This CDR3 has 15 amino acids. CDR1 is SGHVS, CDR2 FQNEAQ, per germline. CDR3 bases: TGTGCCAGCAGCCCAAGGGGCTTGTCTAACTATGGCTACACCTTC. Translation: CASSPRGLSNYGYTF.

The J gene is TRBJ2-5, the V gene TRBV7-7, with TRBD1 identical over 9 bases. Trimming at V came to 5 bases and at J to 2 bases, leaving 6 bases not matched to a gene. The CDR3 is 15 residues long. CDR1 is SSHAT, CDR2 FNYEAQ, per germline (reference sequence). The CDR3 region has the DNA TGTGCCAGCAGCCGAGGGACAGGGTCGCAAGAGACCCAGTACTTC. It codes for CASSRGTGSQETQYF. The full variable domain, completed using reference TRBV7-7 and TRBJ2-5, is GAGVSQSPRYKVTKRGQDVTLRCDPISSHATLYWYQQALGQGPEFLTYFNYEAQPDKSGLPSDRFSAERPEGSISTLTIQRTEQRDSAMYRCASSRGTGSQETQYFGPGTRLLVL.

The V gene is TRBV11-3, the J gene TRBJ2-1; TRBD1 is a possible D gene (6 bases). This CDR3 contains 16 residues. The germline gives CDR1 SGHNT, CDR2 YENEEA. Trimming took 5 bases from V and 7 from J, leaving 21 bases between them. CDR3 nucleotides: TGTGCCAGCAGCGCCTTACAGGGAGTCCTACATAATGAGCAGTTCTTC. Its translation: CASSALQGVLHNEQFF. The complete variable domain, with remaining parts taken from reference TRBV11-3 and TRBJ2-1, reads EAGVVQSPRYKIIEKKQPVAFWCNPISGHNTLYWYLQNLGQGPELLIRYENEEAVDDSQLPKDRFSAERLKGVDSTLKIQPAELGDSAVYLCASSALQGVLHNEQFFGPGTRLTVL.

This clone has a handful of counts. The sample has other DNA sequences that encode this CDR3 too. The gene calls are TRBV5-4 and TRBJ1-2; possible D gene TRBD1, 5 bases. This CDR3 spans 15 amino acids. The V and J ends lost 3 bases and 2 bases respectively, with 14 bases between them. Germline V gives CDR1 SGHNT, CDR2 YYREEE (reference sequence). CDR3 residues: CASSWGVVPNYGYTF. CDR3 coding DNA: TGTGCCAGCAGCTGGGGGGTGGTACCAAACTATGGCTACACCTTC. The full variable domain, rest sourced from reference TRBV5-4 and TRBJ1-2, is ETGVTQSPTHLIKTRGQQVTLRCSSQSGHNTVSWYQQALGQGPQFIFQYYREEENGRGNFPPRFSGLQFPNYSSELNVNALELDDSALYLCASSWGVVPNYGYTFGSGTRLTVV.